Each of the 25 T cell receptor beta chains below was sequenced from the same sample in a study of Siglec-9 on CD8 T cells in melanoma. Only in-frame clones appear in the TCRdb table, and some are missing; sequencing was by immunoSEQ multiplex PCR. The top ten hold approximately 15% of the sample, which has 1,400 or so clones, 63% seen once. The sequencing sample was made of Siglec-9+ CD8+ T cells sorted from blood. The receptors derive from a human donor in good health.

CDR3 in DNA: TGTGCCAGCAGTCACCTGGGAGGCGGAGAAGCTTTCTTT. It codes for CASSHLGGGEAFF. J is TRBJ1-1 and V is TRBV6-6; D call uncertain. The CDR3 sequence is 13 residues long. From germline, CDR1 is MNHNY and CDR2 SVGAGI (reference sequence). Trimming shortened V by 5 bases and J by 8 bases, and 15 bases separated the two germline ends.

This clone appeared a few times. The J gene is TRBJ1-2, the V gene TRBV9; D is unresolved. The CDR3 covers 14 residues. Trimming stripped 2 bases from V and 8 bases from J, with 16 bases between. Germline V CDR1 and CDR2: SGDLS, YYNGEE. The CDR3 DNA follows: TGTGCCAGCAGCGTCGCCTCCGACAATGAGGGCTACACCTTC. Protein product: CASSVASDNEGYTF. The full variable domain, in which reference TRBV9 and TRBJ1-2 provide the parts outside the CDR3, is DSGVTQTPKHLITATGQRVTLRCSPRSGDLSVYWYQQSLDQGLQFLIQYYNGEERAKGNILERFSAQQFPDLHSELNLSSLELGDSALYFCASSVASDNEGYTFGSGTRLTVV.

This sequence joins TRBV12-5 and TRBJ2-1, with D possibly being TRBD2 (5 bases). Trimming took off 0 bases at V and 6 bases at J, with 9 bases between the two ends. The CDR3 spans 14 residues. Germline V gene data show CDR1 as LGHNT and CDR2 as FRNRAP. CDR3 in amino acids: CASGLVAAANEQFF. CDR3 nucleotides: TGTGCTAGTGGTTTGGTAGCGGCGGCCAATGAGCAGTTCTTC.

The chain has TRBV6-5 and TRBJ2-1; 8 nucleotides align to TRBD2. V lost 2 bases, J lost 3 bases, and 0 bases stayed unmatched. Germline V gene data show CDR1 as MNHEY and CDR2 as SVGAGI. The CDR3 spans 14 residues. CDR3 DNA: TGTGCCAGCAGTTACGGGACTAGCTACAATGAGCAGTTCTTC. Protein product: CASSYGTSYNEQFF.

The chain uses TRBV6-4 and TRBJ1-5; TRBD1 might be the D (6 bases). Trimming shortened V by 4 bases and J by 6 bases, and 16 bases separated the two germline ends. Germline loops: CDR1 MRHNA, CDR2 SNTAGT. The CDR3 has 15 amino acids. As DNA, the CDR3 is TGTGCCAGCAGTGCCGTGGGGGGCTCGAGTCAGCCCCAGCATTTT. Amino acid sequence: CASSAVGGSSQPQHF.

This sequence joins TRBV19 and TRBJ2-5; a possible D gene is TRBD1 (5 bases). There are 11 residues in the CDR3. Trimming took 7 bases from V and 7 from J, leaving 10 bases between them. Germline-derived CDR1 and CDR2 are LNHDA and SQIVND (reference sequence). CDR3 residues: CASMKGLTQYF. CDR3 DNA: TGTGCCAGTATGAAGGGGTTGACCCAGTACTTC.

This clone came up a few times. V gene TRBV6-1 combines with J gene TRBJ2-7; the D gene could be TRBD1 or TRBD2 (6 bases each). V shed 1 base and J shed 2 bases, with 12 bases lying between them. This CDR3 spans 15 amino acids. The germline V gene has CDR1 MNHNS and CDR2 SASEGT. DNA of the CDR3: TGTGCCAGCAGTGAAGGAGGGGGAGGCCCCTACGAGCAGTACTTC. The encoded protein is CASSEGGGGPYEQYF.

This clone was observed once. One base away lies a much larger clone, so this may be a sequencing read error. The rearrangement links TRBV6-4 to TRBJ2-3; 12 bases agree with TRBD2. The trim removed 4 bases at V and 1 base at J, leaving 0 bases unmatched. Germline assignment: CDR1 MRHNA and CDR2 SNTAGT. CDR3 length equals 15 residues. CDR3 bases: TGTGCCAGCAGTGGACTAGCGGGGGGCACAGATACGCAGTATTTT. It translates to CASSGLAGGTDTQYF.

The chain links TRBV2 to TRBJ1-1; D remains ambiguous. The length of the CDR3 is 14 residues. CDR1 and CDR2 from the germline V gene are SNHLY and FYNNEI. V was clipped by 8 bases and J by 2 bases, with 15 bases between them. The CDR3 protein is CASDPGFRNTEAFF. Written as DNA, the CDR3 is TGTGCCAGCGATCCGGGTTTCCGCAACACTGAAGCTTTCTTT.

This clone is classed as large. CDR3 amino acids: CASSLWTSGNTGELFF. DNA for the CDR3: TGTGCCAGCAGTTTATGGACTAGCGGGAACACCGGGGAGCTGTTTTTT. The gene calls are TRBV28 and TRBJ2-2; 9 bases match TRBD2. The V gene end was trimmed by 0 bases and the J gene end by 1 base; junction bases not matched to a gene: 0. Per germline, CDR1 MDHEN and CDR2 SYDVKM. The CDR3 totals 16 residues.

The chain links TRBV11-3 to TRBJ2-7, with 7 bases fitting TRBD1. V shed 5 bases and J 3 bases; nucleotides not matched to a gene: 10. This CDR3 is built from 15 residues. The V gene's germline CDR1 is SGHNT and CDR2 YENEEA. CDR3 residues: CASSPRDSRIYEQYF. In DNA, the CDR3 is TGTGCCAGCAGCCCCCGGGACAGCCGAATCTACGAGCAGTACTTC.

DNA of the CDR3: TGCGCCAGCAGCTTGGAACTGGGGCTTAACTATGGCTACACCTTC. Residues: CASSLELGLNYGYTF. The chain combines TRBV5-1 with TRBJ1-2; D might be TRBD1 (5 bases). This CDR3 is built from 15 residues. V was trimmed by 0 bases and J by 1 base, leaving 10 bases between them. The germline CDR1 and CDR2 sequences are SGHRS and YFSETQ.

The J gene is TRBJ2-2, the V gene TRBV29-1; D remains unclear. In germline, CDR1 is SQVTM, CDR2 ANQGSEA. This CDR3 is built from 13 residues. V lost 4 bases and J 0 bases, leaving 6 bases between the germline ends. The CDR3 DNA follows: TGCAGCGTTGGCGTTCCGAACACCGGGGAGCTGTTTTTT. Translation: CSVGVPNTGELFF.

The chain employs TRBV29-1 and TRBJ2-2, with 7 bases identical to TRBD1. Germline V gene sequence: CDR1 SQVTM, CDR2 ANQGSEA. The CDR3 runs 17 residues. The V and J ends lost 5 bases and 0 bases, in that order; junction bases with no gene match: 12. CDR3 in amino acids: CSVLPLTGAANTGELFF. CDR3 nucleotide sequence: TGCAGCGTTCTCCCATTAACAGGGGCCGCGAACACCGGGGAGCTGTTTTTT.

This chain joins TRBV6-1 and TRBJ2-3; maybe TRBD2 (6 bases). Trimming took off 3 bases at V and 12 bases at J, with 10 bases between the two ends. The length of the CDR3 is 11 residues. Germline CDR1 reads MNHNS; CDR2 reads SASEGT. Written as DNA, the CDR3 is TGTGCCAGCAGTGAGACTAGTTCCCAGTATTTT. Translation: CASSETSSQYF.

V and J are TRBV19 and TRBJ2-7; tentatively, D is TRBD1 or TRBD2 (5 bases each). The CDR3 has 15 residues. Trimming removed 0 bases from V and 2 bases from J, with 11 bases in between. From germline, CDR1 is LNHDA and CDR2 SQIVND (reference sequence). The CDR3 bases are TGTGCCAGTAGTATAGACATGGGACGGGCCTACGAGCAGTACTTC. This encodes CASSIDMGRAYEQYF.

The CDR3 loop reads CASSTTGATNEKLFF. CDR3 DNA sequence: TGTGCCAGCAGTACCACAGGGGCGACCAATGAAAAACTGTTTTTT. The chain couples TRBV28 to TRBJ1-4; 7 bases fit TRBD1. J lost 5 bases, V lost 5 bases, and 8 bases had no gene match. From germline, CDR1 is MDHEN and CDR2 SYDVKM. The CDR3 loop spans 15 amino acids.

This clone was observed a few times. This sequence joins TRBV25-1 and TRBJ2-7; 13 bases agree with TRBD2. Losses at the gene ends were 5 bases for V and 2 bases for J; bases not matched to a gene: 6. This CDR3 has 16 residues. The germline V gene has CDR1 MGHDK and CDR2 SYGVNS. The CDR3 here is CASSNRTSGSPYEQYF. The CDR3 region has the DNA TGTGCCAGCAGTAACCGGACTAGCGGGAGCCCCTACGAGCAGTACTTC.

Concerning this clone: The sample has other DNA sequences that encode this CDR3 too. This chain links TRBV28 with TRBJ1-5; TRBD1 matches at 10 bases. Trimming took 3 bases from V and 6 from J; bases not matched to a gene: 5. The length of the CDR3 is 15 residues. Germline V CDR1 and CDR2: MDHEN, SYDVKM. CDR3 nucleotides: TGTGCCAGCAGTTTGACAGGGGGCGGGGGTCAGCCCCAGCATTTT. This gives the protein CASSLTGGGGQPQHF.

The chain recombines TRBV5-6 with TRBJ2-7, with TRBD1 matching 8 bases. CDR3 size: 11 residues. Losses at the gene ends were 7 bases for V and 6 bases for J; bases not matched to a gene: 3. From germline, CDR1 is SGHDT and CDR2 YYEEEE. CDR3 DNA: TGTGCCAGCGGACAGGGAACCGAGCAGTACTTC. This gives the protein CASGQGTEQYF.

The chain joins TRBV21-1 to TRBJ1-4. TRBV21-1 is classified as a pseudogene. This CDR3 region has 16 residues. Here the CDR3 reads CASGKRIGGPTKKLFF. The CDR3 coding sequence is TGTGCCAGCGGCAAAAGAATAGGGGGGCCGACTAAAAAACTGTTTTTT.

The V and J genes are TRBV9 and TRBJ1-2; possible D gene TRBD1, 6 bases. This CDR3 is 13 amino acids long. V was cut by 7 bases and J by 4 bases, with 14 bases left in between. Germline V CDR1 and CDR2: SGDLS, YYNGEE. The CDR3 DNA follows: TGTGCCAGCTCTCAGGGGCCCCGCTATGGCTACACCTTC. It yields the protein CASSQGPRYGYTF.

This clone was observed a handful of times. The chain is built from TRBV6-1 and TRBJ2-3, with 14 positions matching TRBD2. The V gene end was trimmed by 4 bases and the J gene end by 4 bases; junction bases not matched to a gene: 1. From germline, CDR1 is MNHNS and CDR2 SASEGT. CDR3 length: 15 amino acids. The DNA for the CDR3 is TGTGCCAGCAGTGTGACTAGCGGGGGGGCAGATACGCAGTATTTT. It encodes CASSVTSGGADTQYF.

This sequence joins TRBV6-4 and TRBJ2-1; 12 nucleotides align to TRBD2. Per the germline V gene, CDR1 is MRHNA and CDR2 is SNTAGT. The CDR3 consists of 14 residues. V lost 2 bases to trimming and J lost 7 bases; unmatched junction nucleotides: 0. The CDR3 reads CASSDLAGGNEQFF. DNA of the CDR3: TGTGCCAGCAGTGACCTAGCGGGAGGGAATGAGCAGTTCTTC.

This clone has more than one count but fewer than ten. CDR3 sequence: CASSRGDNQPQHF. CDR3 DNA sequence: TGTGCCAGCAGCAGGGGGGACAATCAGCCCCAGCATTTT. J is TRBJ1-5 and V is TRBV6-4, with 7 bases identical to TRBD1. The CDR3 is 13 amino acids. Germline V gene data show CDR1 as MRHNA and CDR2 as SNTAGT. Germline trimming cut 6 bases from V and 3 bases from J; bases unmatched to any gene: 2.